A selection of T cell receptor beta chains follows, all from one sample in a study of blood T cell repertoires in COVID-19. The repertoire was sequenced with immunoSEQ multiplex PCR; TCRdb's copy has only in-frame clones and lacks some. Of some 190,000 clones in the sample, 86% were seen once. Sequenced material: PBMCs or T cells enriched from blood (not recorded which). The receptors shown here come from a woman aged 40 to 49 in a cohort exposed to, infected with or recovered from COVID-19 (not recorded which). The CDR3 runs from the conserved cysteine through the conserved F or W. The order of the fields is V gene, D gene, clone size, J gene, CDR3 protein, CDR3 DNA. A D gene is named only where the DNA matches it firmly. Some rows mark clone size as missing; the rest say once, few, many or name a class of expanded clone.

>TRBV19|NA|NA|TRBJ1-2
CASSIRGQGERYGYTF
TGTGCCAGTAGTATAAGGGGTCAGGGTGAACGCTATGGCTACACCTTC
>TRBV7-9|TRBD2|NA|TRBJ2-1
CASSLWAVAGGNSEQFF
TGTGCCAGCAGCTTATGGGCCGTGGCGGGAGGGAACAGTGAGCAGTTCTTC
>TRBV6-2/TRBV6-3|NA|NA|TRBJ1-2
CASSYSGDYGYTF
TGTGCCAGCAGTTACTCAGGGGACTATGGCTACACCTTC
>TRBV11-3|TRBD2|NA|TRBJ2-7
CASSPIRASGRMTYEQYF
TGTGCCAGCAGCCCCATTAGGGCTAGCGGGAGGATGACCTACGAGCAGTACTTC
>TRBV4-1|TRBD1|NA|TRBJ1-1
CASSQARGTPEAFF
TGCGCCAGCAGCCAAGCCAGGGGGACTCCTGAAGCTTTCTTT
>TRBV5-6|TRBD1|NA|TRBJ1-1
CASSYGTGLTEAFF
TGTGCCAGCAGCTACGGGACAGGGTTGACTGAAGCTTTCTTT
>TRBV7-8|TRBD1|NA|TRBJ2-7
CASGRTGGVYEQYF
TGTGCCAGCGGACGGACAGGGGGTGTCTACGAGCAGTACTTC
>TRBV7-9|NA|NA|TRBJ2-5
CASSSIAWRRETQYF
TGTGCCAGCAGCTCCATCGCATGGAGGAGGGAGACCCAGTACTTC
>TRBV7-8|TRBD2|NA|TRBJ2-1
CASTKAGGLDNEQFF
TGTGCCAGCACCAAAGCGGGGGGATTGGACAATGAGCAGTTCTTC
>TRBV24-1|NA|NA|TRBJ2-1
CATRAPTDNEQFF
TGTGCCACCAGGGCGCCCACAGACAATGAGCAGTTCTTC
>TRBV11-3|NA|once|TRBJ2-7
CASADRSDPYEQYF
TGTGCCAGCGCCGACAGGTCAGATCCCTACGAGCAGTACTTC
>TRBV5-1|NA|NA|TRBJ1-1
CASSLESGSDTEAFF
TGCGCCAGCAGCTTAGAATCCGGGAGCGACACTGAAGCTTTCTTT
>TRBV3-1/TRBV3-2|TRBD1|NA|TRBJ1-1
CASSRLTITGGTEAFF
TGTGCCAGCAGCCGACTAACCATTACAGGGGGGACTGAAGCTTTCTTT
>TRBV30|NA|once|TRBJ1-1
CACYQANTEAFF
TGTGCCTGTTATCAGGCGAACACTGAAGCTTTCTTT
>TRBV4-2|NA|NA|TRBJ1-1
CASSQELPVENTEAFF
TGTGCCAGCAGCCAAGAATTGCCAGTTGAGAACACTGAAGCTTTCTTT
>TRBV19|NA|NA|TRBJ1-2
CASSIKGSGYGYTF
TGTGCCAGTAGTATTAAGGGAAGCGGCTATGGCTACACCTTC
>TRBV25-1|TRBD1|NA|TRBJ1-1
CASRTGGTNTEAFF
TGTGCCAGCAGAACAGGGGGGACGAACACTGAAGCTTTCTTT
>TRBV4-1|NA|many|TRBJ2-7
CASSQVGQSHEQYF
TGCGCCAGCAGCCAAGTAGGACAGTCCCATGAGCAGTACTTC
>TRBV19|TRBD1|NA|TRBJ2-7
CASSSRDSRYEQYF
TGTGCCAGTAGTAGCCGGGACAGTCGCTACGAGCAGTACTTC
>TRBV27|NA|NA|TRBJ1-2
CASSLGRGYGYTF
TGTGCCAGCAGTTTAGGACGGGGCTATGGCTACACCTTC
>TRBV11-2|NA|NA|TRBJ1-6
CASSLDPGLRRPLHF
TGTGCCAGCAGCTTAGACCCCGGGTTGAGGAGACCCCTCCACTTT
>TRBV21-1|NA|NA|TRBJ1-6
CASSGRVGSPLHF
TGTGCCAGCAGCGGCCGGGTGGGTTCACCCCTCCACTTT
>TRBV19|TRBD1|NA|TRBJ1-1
CASSTPGQVNTEAFF
TGTGCCAGTAGTACTCCGGGACAGGTTAACACTGAAGCTTTCTTT
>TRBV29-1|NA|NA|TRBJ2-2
CSVISTENTGELFF
TGCAGCGTGATTTCAACAGAGAACACCGGGGAGCTGTTTTTT
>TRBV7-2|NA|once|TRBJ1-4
CASSTDTPSGKLFF
TGTGCCAGCAGCACCGACACCCCCAGCGGAAAACTGTTTTTT
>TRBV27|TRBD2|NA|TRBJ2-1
CASSLQAGGRPEQFF
TGTGCCAGCAGTTTACAAGCGGGAGGCCGGCCGGAGCAGTTCTTC
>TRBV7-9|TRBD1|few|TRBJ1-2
CASSLYGTDTNYGYTF
TGTGCCAGCAGCCTATATGGGACAGATACTAACTATGGCTACACCTTC
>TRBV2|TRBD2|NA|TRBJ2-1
CASSEVAGGLDEQFF
TGTGCCAGCAGTGAGGTAGCGGGGGGGCTGGATGAGCAGTTCTTC
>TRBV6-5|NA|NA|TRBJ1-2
CASSYGQPSNYGYTF
TGTGCCAGCAGTTACGGACAGCCATCTAACTATGGCTACACCTTC